These 10 T cell receptor beta chains were sequenced from one sample in a study of cytomegalovirus exposure and HLA in healthy donors (dated by TCRdb to the late 2010s). The library was generated by the immunoSEQ multiplex PCR assay. The immuneACCESS repertoire file appears here via TCRdb, limited to in-frame rearrangements. These files lack a portion of the clones; in checked studies, under half of the deficit traces to unresolved V genes, and the cause of the others is not known. The sample table holds about 74,000 clones, of which 94% were seen once. 1.5% to 1.7% of the sample is held by the ten biggest clonotypes. The material sequenced was PBMCs. Receptors originate from a man aged 18-30 years in good health and CMV-seropositive.

This clone was seen only a few times. The V gene is TRBV10-3, the J gene TRBJ1-1; 7 bases align to TRBD1. The V gene's germline CDR1 is ENHRY and CDR2 SYGVKD. The CDR3 extends over 14 amino acids. Trimming at V came to 6 bases and at J to 1 base, leaving 5 bases not matched to a gene. The CDR3 DNA reads TGTGCCATCAGGACAGGGAAGGGGAACACTGAAGCTTTCTTT. Its translation: CAIRTGKGNTEAFF.

The chain carries TRBV2 and TRBJ1-1, with D unclear. The CDR3 covers 13 residues. Germline CDR1 and CDR2: SNHLY and FYNNEI. V was clipped by 3 bases and J by 0 bases, with 5 bases between them. The CDR3 reads CASSDRVNTEAFF. The CDR3 DNA sequence: TGTGCCAGCAGTGACCGAGTGAACACTGAAGCTTTCTTT.

The J gene is TRBJ1-3, the V gene TRBV28, with D perhaps TRBD1 (6 bases). Between the trimmed V and J ends, which lost 5 bases and 4 bases, there was a span of 12 bases. The germline V gene encodes CDR1 MDHEN and CDR2 SYDVKM. The CDR3 extends over 14 amino acids. The CDR3 coding sequence is TGTGCCAGCAGTCTCACAGGGTTCGGAAACACCATATATTTT. Its translation is CASSLTGFGNTIYF.

This clone was seen a single time. V and J are TRBV6-4 and TRBJ2-3, with 7 bases identical to TRBD2. The germline V gene encodes CDR1 MRHNA and CDR2 SNTAGT. This CDR3 region has 16 residues. The ends lost 5 bases at V and 1 base at J; junction bases unmatched: 9. For the CDR3, the DNA is TGTGCCAGCAGTCAGTCAGCGGGGAGACGCACAGATACGCAGTATTTT. The encoded protein is CASSQSAGRRTDTQYF.

This clone is a singleton in its sample. The V call is TRBV4-1, the J call TRBJ2-7; 7 bases fit TRBD1. This CDR3 has 13 amino acids. Trimming took 3 bases from V and 1 from J; bases not matched to a gene: 0. Germline-derived CDR1 and CDR2 are MGHRA and YSYEKL. CDR3 nucleotide sequence: TGCGCCAGCAGCCAGACAGGGTCCTACGAGCAGTACTTC. As protein: CASSQTGSYEQYF.

The J gene is TRBJ1-4, the V gene TRBV28; maybe TRBD1 (6 bases). Per the germline V gene, CDR1 is MDHEN and CDR2 is SYDVKM. The V end lost 4 bases, the J end lost 6 bases, and 15 bases lay between the germline ends. The CDR3 extends over 15 amino acids. CDR3 coding DNA: TGTGCCAGCAGTTACGGACAGCTGGGGGATGAAAAACTGTTTTTT. Translation gives CASSYGQLGDEKLFF.

The rearrangement links TRBV5-1 to TRBJ2-4; D may be TRBD2 (5 bases). The ends were cut back, 0 bases at V and 4 bases at J, with 8 bases in the middle. Germline assignment: CDR1 SGHRS and CDR2 YFSETQ. This CDR3 has 14 amino acids. The CDR3 here is CASSLDPGKNIQYF. The CDR3, as DNA: TGCGCCAGCAGCTTGGATCCGGGGAAAAACATTCAGTACTTC.

The chain combines TRBV5-1 with TRBJ1-2; D remains ambiguous. Trimming cost V 4 bases and J 4 bases, with 14 bases left between them. Looked up from germline, CDR1 is SGHRS and CDR2 is YFSETQ. This CDR3 is 14 amino acids long. CDR3 protein: CASSVPGIGYGYTF. CDR3 DNA: TGCGCCAGCAGCGTCCCAGGTATTGGCTATGGCTACACCTTC.

The chain uses TRBV19 and TRBJ1-3; 8 bases agree with TRBD1. The germline CDR1 and CDR2 sequences are LNHDA and SQIVND (reference sequence). CDR3 length: 17 residues. The J segment lost 4 bases and the V segment lost 5 bases, leaving 13 bases of the junction unmatched. The CDR3 here is CASSPWTGNTAGNTIYF. The CDR3 DNA reads TGTGCCAGTAGTCCTTGGACAGGGAATACCGCCGGAAACACCATATATTTT.

The rearrangement links TRBV7-9 to TRBJ2-1; the D gene is possibly TRBD1 (6 bases). V shed 5 bases and J shed 8 bases, with 19 bases lying between them. There are 15 residues in the CDR3. CDR1 and CDR2 from the germline V gene are SEHNR and FQNEAQ (reference sequence). The CDR3 reads CASSGQIPTGDEQFF. CDR3 in DNA: TGTGCCAGCAGCGGACAGATTCCTACAGGCGATGAGCAGTTCTTC.